These T cell receptor beta chains were read from a single sample in a study of blood T cell repertoires in COVID-19. Clones were sequenced by immunoSEQ multiplex PCR, and TCRdb holds only the in-frame ones, with some missing. This table holds 350,000 to 400,000 clones, 88% found once. What was sequenced was PBMCs or T cells enriched from blood (not recorded which). Receptor source: a woman in her twenties or thirties with acute COVID-19. The CDR3 runs from the conserved cysteine through the conserved F or W. A D gene is named only where the DNA matches it firmly.

j_call,d_call,v_call,cdr3_aa
TRBJ2-2,NA,TRBV7-2,CASSIQNTGELFF
TRBJ1-2,TRBD1,TRBV19,CASSTDRGLNYGYTF
TRBJ2-2,TRBD2,TRBV7-8,CASSRLDEGAHTQAGGTDGELFF
TRBJ1-1,TRBD1,TRBV2,CASRGQINTEAFF
TRBJ2-5,NA,TRBV30,CAWTGKVFQETQYF
TRBJ2-3,NA,TRBV7-3,CASSQGTGRDTQYF
TRBJ2-5,NA,TRBV23-1,CASSKGDSAEETQYF
TRBJ1-2,NA,TRBV29-1,CSVTGTNGYTF
TRBJ2-5,NA,TRBV6-5,CAIKTGAETQYF
TRBJ1-3,NA,TRBV19,CASSLQGSGNTIYF
TRBJ1-5,NA,TRBV7-9,CASSRTDNQPQHF
TRBJ1-4,TRBD1,TRBV18,CASSPAGQQKLFF
TRBJ1-1,TRBD1,TRBV6-1,CASSLPGTENTEAFF
TRBJ2-2,NA,TRBV30,CAWRTGAGELFF
TRBJ2-1,TRBD2,TRBV9,CASSAGLAGDGNEQFF
TRBJ2-3,TRBD2,TRBV11-2,CASCRGLAGGGLTDTQYF
TRBJ2-7,NA,TRBV19,CASSISSRYEQYF
TRBJ1-2,TRBD1,TRBV12-3/TRBV12-4,CASSSGTGVGYTF
TRBJ2-7,TRBD1,TRBV30,CAWRGGIRSSYEQYF
TRBJ1-2,NA,TRBV9,CASSGSGGAGYYGYTF
TRBJ1-4,NA,TRBV2,CASKGDHNEKLFF
TRBJ1-5,TRBD1,TRBV9,CASSPVPDDRGDQPQHF
TRBJ1-2,NA,TRBV4-2,CASSPPGAQVGDGYTF
TRBJ1-3,NA,TRBV18,CASSRRDPGPWEEGSGNTIYF
TRBJ2-5,TRBD2,TRBV7-3,CASSLIGDGGETQYF
TRBJ1-3,TRBD1,TRBV5-1,CASSLSTGAGNTIYF
TRBJ1-3,NA,TRBV5-6,CASSLGHRGNTIYF
TRBJ2-5,NA,TRBV7-7,CASSPRDSFETQYF
TRBJ2-5,TRBD2,TRBV27,CASGTSGGTFQETQYF
TRBJ2-7,TRBD1,TRBV12-3/TRBV12-4,CAIKQGAGEQYF
TRBJ2-7,TRBD1,TRBV5-1,CASSLETGNHEQYF
TRBJ2-7,NA,TRBV2,CASSETGYEQYF
TRBJ1-5,NA,TRBV11-2,CASSLDGGSNQPQHF
TRBJ1-2,NA,TRBV28,CASSELANYGYTF
TRBJ1-6,NA,TRBV19,CASSIAVQGNSPLHF
TRBJ1-5,NA,TRBV6-1,CASSEVQGNQPQHF
TRBJ2-7,TRBD2,TRBV14,CASSIAGASSYEQYF
TRBJ1-4,NA,TRBV9,CASSPRVVDEKLFF
TRBJ1-2,TRBD1,TRBV7-9,CASSPGQGDYGYTF
TRBJ2-7,NA,TRBV4-1,CASSQDQAEAYEQYF
TRBJ2-7,TRBD1,TRBV5-8,CASSRTGTAPYEQYF
TRBJ2-2,NA,TRBV11-3,CASSRGTGELFF
TRBJ1-1,NA,TRBV11-1,CASSFGRDTEAFF
TRBJ1-4,NA,TRBV29-1,CSVALGVRGKLFF
TRBJ2-1,NA,TRBV2,CASSGWPGSGNEQFF
TRBJ2-2,TRBD1,TRBV7-6,CASSPYRTGGGRTNTGELFF
TRBJ2-3,TRBD2,TRBV10-3,CATVRGDIVTDTQYF
TRBJ1-6,NA,TRBV5-6,CASSLSASPLHF
TRBJ2-3,TRBD2,TRBV4-1,CASSPRLAGVSDTQYF
TRBJ2-2,NA,TRBV2,CASTYRGGTGELFF
TRBJ2-1,TRBD2,TRBV5-4,CASSLLASGGDNEQFF
TRBJ1-4,NA,TRBV9,CASSVDPVDEKLFF
TRBJ1-4,NA,TRBV4-1,CASSHYGDWGGVSEKLFF
TRBJ2-7,TRBD1,TRBV11-3,CASSFDRGYEQYF
TRBJ1-2,NA,TRBV5-1,CASSFLQGDYGYTF
TRBJ2-2,TRBD1,TRBV18,CASSQTTGGYTGELFF